This T cell receptor (beta chain) was sequenced in a study of T cell responses to AZD1222 COVID-19 vaccine (dated by TCRdb to the early 2020s). The study in broad terms: AZD1222 recipients with second doses at about 4 weeks or about 12 weeks were pooled, because spike-specific TCR depth and breadth did not differ between schedules. Enrollment into the trials was organized by age into subgroups of 18-55, 56-69 and 70-plus years, and those subgroups contained about 160, 30 and 59 TCR-sequenced participants, respectively. TCR sequencing covered fewer than 250 trial participants: 200 to 210 given two doses of AZD1222 and about 26 given two doses of MenACWY control vaccine.

Study-wide findings and limitations: After two AZD1222 doses, both the breadth and the depth of spike-specific TCRs were significantly higher than at day 0 and than in MenACWY recipients. The whole spike protein was spanned by vaccine-associated CD4 TCRs, and dominant responses were seen in regions 160-218 and 743-854. Participants were mostly white British and included more females than males, and it was suggested by the authors that clonal diversity may have been underestimated. Conclusions about previously exposed vaccinees are limited, since just six AZD1222 recipients were seropositive for SARS-CoV-2 at baseline. No day 14 peak-response samples were available, so repertoires were characterized only after the peak T cell response. In the small 56-69-year group, the increase in depth fell short of significance, most likely because of low power. Nearly half of unique spike-specific TCRs reportedly recognized epitopes outside regions mutated in the B.1.351 and B.1.1.7 variants.

The CDR3 regions of human TCRbeta chains were subjected to immunosequencing. As for how the authors treated the data: Repertoire TCRs were checked for matches against a reference library of SARS-CoV-2-specific TCRs that had been generated using the MIRA antigen-specificity platform. Breadth meant the fraction of unique TCRs that were SARS-CoV-2-associated, whereas depth meant the fraction of total T cells that were SARS-CoV-2-associated. Each spike-specific TCR was assigned to its reactive spike region and to a CD4 or CD8 class using the MIRA data. Log10-transformed breadth and depth values were compared by one-way ANOVA with Sidak's multiple comparisons tests. Imported from immuneACCESS, the table was reduced by TCRdb to in-frame sequences with V and J called. These copies leave out some clones; in studies compared against another copy, an unresolved V gene accounts for under half, and the cause of the remainder is not known. Clonal size and the V and J genes are those of that table, whereas D and trimming came from the DNA. The sample has about 110,000 clones on record, 75% to 90% of them singletons. In total, the top ten clones hold over 4.5% of the sample.

The time point label, as the study defines it: baseline before first vaccination. Vaccinee samples came from UK trials COV001 and COV002, including a single-blind randomized controlled phase 2/3 trial of AZD1222 (ChAdOx1 nCoV-19) in healthy adults. Trial participant PBMC samples were collected at day 0 and day 28 after the second dose for TCRbeta chain sequencing. The CDR3 has 15 amino acids, counting the end cysteine and phenylalanine. Only CDR3 DNA is held: 45 bases, read in frame from base 1. Compared with germline, V lacks 3 bases and J lacks 2 bases; bases without a gene match: 6. Based on the germline V gene (reference sequence), the CDR1 and CDR2 sequences are SGHNT and YYREEE. Comments on this clone: There is no known antigen for this receptor. Per-nucleotide qualities are absent, and no much larger clonotype sits a single base away.

Specimen: peripheral blood, collected on day 0 of AZD1222 vaccination. The receptor's source is an adult in good health. The chain is encoded by TRBV5-4 joined to TRBJ2-7; 9 central bases correspond to TRBD2. The CDR3 is CASSSRIAGAYEQYF. The nucleotide sequence reads TGTGCCAGCAGCTCCCGGATAGCGGGAGCCTACGAGCAGTACTTC.